The clone carrying this T cell receptor beta chain turned up a few times. The CDR3 length is 14 residues. The germline V gene has CDR1 MNHNS and CDR2 SASEGT. V was cut by 8 bases and J by 1 base, with 14 bases left in between. Via MiXCR, TCRdb re-called the 5' RACE reads, giving one row per CDR3 protein. The sample holds roughly 710,000 distinct CDR3 sequences, roughly 6.2% seen once. These data are taken from a study of identical twins. This clonotype was obtained from a man aged 18 to 29 in good health. The chain uses TRBV6-1 and TRBJ1-1; no definite D call. The sequenced sample consisted of naive T cells sorted from blood. DNA for the CDR3: TGTGCCAGCCGTCCCGGGGTAGGGAACACTGAAGCTTTCTTT. Encoded protein: CASRPGVGNTEAFF.